A single TCR beta chain is shown here with its context. The source of the sample is a study of PD-1 blockade in mismatch repair-deficient tumors. About the study: All were previously treated, progressing patients with about 12 mismatch repair-deficient cancer types.

The CDR3 sequence is 15 residues long. Germline V gene data show CDR1 as SGHRS and CDR2 as YFSETQ. V lost 1 base to trimming and J lost 4 bases, with 13 bases between them. Only in-frame clones appear in the TCRdb table, and some are missing; sequencing was by immunoSEQ multiplex PCR. The table lists roughly 38,000 clones, around four fifths of them singletons. All patients were mismatch repair deficient, assessed by either PCR or immunohistochemistry. The V and J genes are TRBV5-1 and TRBJ2-3; unclear D gene. The sequencing used PBMCs, collected roughly 40 weeks after starting pembrolizumab. The TCR was taken from an adult with mismatch repair-deficient cancer. DNA of the CDR3: TGCGCCAGCAGCTTGTCTCGTTTGGGCGCAGATACGCAGTATTTT. Its protein product is CASSLSRLGADTQYF. Supplemented by reference TRBV5-1 and TRBJ2-3, the full variable domain reads KAGVTQTPRYLIKTRGQQVTLSCSPISGHRSVSWYQQTPGQGLQFLFEYFSETQRNKGNFPGRFSGRQFSNSRSEMNVSTLELGDSALYLCASSLSRLGADTQYFGPGTRLTVL.